The clone carrying this T cell receptor (beta chain) has a count of ten or more. The source of the sample is a study of T cells in Graves' hyperthyroidism and ophthalmopathy. The germline V gene has CDR1 MNHNS and CDR2 SASEGT. This CDR3 is 14 amino acids long. The V segment lost 6 bases and the J segment 2 bases; nucleotides outside the gene matches: 6. Patients were aged 18 to 65, had disease duration under 2 months, and had newly diagnosed hyperthyroidism. Regions amplified from RNA transcripts were the TCR beta CDR3 regions. During a first-round RT-PCR of the TCR CDR3, the HTBI primer set was used. TCRdb itself ran the multiplex PCR reads through MiXCR, one entry per CDR3 protein. The data hold under 650,000 distinct CDR3 sequences, with under 20% observed a single time.

The clonotype was recovered from a woman in her twenties or thirties with Graves' hyperthyroidism. V gene TRBV6-1 combines with J gene TRBJ2-5; 7 bases agree with TRBD1. The material sequenced was blood. Here the CDR3 reads CASSNDRAQETQYF. CDR3 DNA sequence: TGTGCCAGCAGCAACGACAGGGCTCAAGAGACCCAGTACTTC.